The 27 T cell receptor beta chains reported below all come from one sample, sequenced in a study of control samples from healthy donors and cancer patients (dated by TCRdb to about 2020). Library prep was done by the immunoSEQ multiplex PCR assay. The immuneACCESS repertoire file appears here via TCRdb, limited to in-frame rearrangements. These files lack a portion of the clones; in checked studies, under half of the deficit traces to unresolved V genes, and the cause of the others is not known. This sample has around 84,000 clones in its table, and roughly 88% of those were observed once. Of the sample, roughly 10% is held by the ten largest clones. What was sequenced was PBMCs. The receptors were gathered from a man in his fifties or sixties with head and neck cancer.

The V and J genes are TRBV7-9 and TRBJ1-2; 9 nucleotides match TRBD1. Germline V gene data show CDR1 as SEHNR and CDR2 as FQNEAQ (reference sequence). V dropped 5 bases and J dropped 4; count of bases not matched to a gene: 17. The CDR3 is made up of 18 amino acids. CDR3 sequence reads: CASSHRGQGGTLSYGYTF. CDR3 nucleotides: TGTGCCAGCAGCCACCGGGGACAGGGAGGAACTCTTTCCTATGGCTACACCTTC.

The chain couples TRBV6-4 to TRBJ2-6; D tentatively fits TRBD1 or TRBD2 (5 bases each). V lost 10 bases, J lost 2 bases, and 18 bases lay in between. CDR3 length equals 16 residues. Per germline, CDR1 MRHNA and CDR2 SNTAGT. CDR3 sequence (DNA): TGTGCCACCTTTTCGGGGCCCGACACTGGGGCCAACGTCCTGACTTTC. Protein: CATFSGPDTGANVLTF.

The chain combines TRBV27 with TRBJ2-1; 7 bases line up with TRBD2. CDR1 MNHEY and CDR2 SMNVEV come from the germline V gene (reference sequence). V trimming: 3 bases; J trimming: 4 bases; junction bases outside the gene matches: 9. CDR3 length: 16 amino acids. The CDR3: CASSFGTMRNYNEQFF. In DNA, the CDR3 is TGTGCCAGCAGTTTTGGGACTATGCGGAATTACAATGAGCAGTTCTTC.

The chain joins TRBV5-1 to TRBJ2-1; D remains ambiguous. The CDR3 spans 16 residues. The germline V gene has CDR1 SGHRS and CDR2 YFSETQ. V was shortened by 0 bases and J by 7 bases, with 17 bases between the two germline ends. The CDR3 DNA sequence: TGCGCCAGCAGCTTGGCTGGGTCACCCCTCGGGAATGAGCAGTTCTTC. Translating it yields CASSLAGSPLGNEQFF.

This sequence joins TRBV11-2 and TRBJ2-3, with 10 nucleotides matching TRBD2. Germline CDR1 reads SGHAT; CDR2 reads FQNNGV. The V segment lost 8 bases and the J segment 4 bases; nucleotides outside the gene matches: 9. The CDR3 covers 15 residues. The CDR3 spells CASLGSGRWADTQYF. In DNA, the CDR3 is TGTGCCAGCCTTGGTAGCGGGAGGTGGGCAGATACGCAGTATTTT.

The J gene is TRBJ2-5, the V gene TRBV6-5; D call uncertain. This CDR3 contains 11 residues. Between the trimmed V and J ends, which lost 6 bases and 10 bases, there was a span of 12 bases. The germline CDR1 and CDR2 sequences are MNHEY and SVGAGI. Here the CDR3 reads CASRLWDDQYF. The CDR3 DNA follows: TGTGCCAGCAGACTGTGGGATGACCAGTACTTC.

The V gene is TRBV5-5, the J gene TRBJ1-3, with D perhaps TRBD1 (5 bases). Deletions cut 1 base from V and 4 bases from J, with 12 bases between. Germline CDR1 is SGHKS and CDR2 is YYEKEE (reference sequence). The length of the CDR3 is 15 residues. Written as DNA, the CDR3 is TGTGCCAGCAGCTTGTTCTTCAGGGAAGGAAACACCATATATTTT. Amino acid sequence: CASSLFFREGNTIYF.

The chain employs TRBV12-3 or TRBV12-4 and TRBJ1-2; D remains unclear. Trimming pared 6 bases from V and 2 bases from J, leaving 4 bases between. The length of the CDR3 is 11 residues. The DNA of the CDR3 is TGTGCCAGCAGCAACAACTATGGCTACACCTTC. Its protein is CASSNNYGYTF.

The chain couples TRBV2 to TRBJ1-5; 8 positions agree with TRBD1. CDR3 size: 14 residues. After removal of 6 bases from V and 5 bases from J, the junction contained 6 bases not matched to a gene. CDR1 SNHLY and CDR2 FYNNEI come from the germline V gene. The CDR3 loop is CASSVGQGDQPQHF. The CDR3 DNA is TGTGCCAGCAGCGTCGGACAGGGTGATCAGCCCCAGCATTTT.

This clone has only one observation. This chain uses TRBV3-1 (or the pseudogene TRBV3-2) with TRBJ1-4, with D uncertain. V lost 0 bases to trimming and J lost 8 bases, with 22 bases between them. Germline V gene lookup returns CDR1 LGHDT and CDR2 YNNKEL (reference sequence). The CDR3 is 18 amino acids. The CDR3: CASSQDIWKRTDLEKLFF. The DNA for the CDR3 is TGTGCCAGCAGCCAAGATATATGGAAGAGGACCGATCTAGAAAAACTGTTTTTT.

This clone was detected only a few times. The rearrangement joins TRBV2 to TRBJ2-6; D is perhaps TRBD1 (6 bases). CDR3 length: 17 amino acids. Germline CDR1 is SNHLY and CDR2 is FYNNEI. V dropped 5 bases and J dropped 0 bases, with 14 bases sitting between them. This chain's CDR3 is CASSRRQEVSGANVLTF. CDR3 nucleotides: TGTGCCAGCAGTAGACGACAGGAAGTCTCTGGGGCCAACGTCCTGACTTTC. The full variable domain, completed using reference TRBV2 and TRBJ2-6, is EPEVTQTPSHQVTQMGQEVILRCVPISNHLYFYWYRQILGQKVEFLVSFYNNEISEKSEIFDDQFSVERPDGSNFTLKIRSTKLEDSAMYFCASSRRQEVSGANVLTFGAGSRLTVL.

The genes are TRBV19 and TRBJ1-5, with no clear D. Germline V gene lookup returns CDR1 LNHDA and CDR2 SQIVND (reference sequence). The CDR3 is made up of 15 amino acids. V was trimmed by 1 base and J by 1 base, leaving 8 bases between them. For the CDR3, the DNA is TGTGCCAGTAGTATAGGGCCCGTCAGCAATCAGCCCCAGCATTTT. Translated, it gives CASSIGPVSNQPQHF. Based on the CDR3 plus reference TRBV19 and TRBJ1-5, the full variable domain is DGGITQSPKYLFRKEGQNVTLSCEQNLNHDAMYWYRQDPGQGLRLIYYSQIVNDFQKGDIAEGYSVSREKKESFPLTVTSAQKNPTAFYLCASSIGPVSNQPQHFGDGTRLSIL.

CDR3 in DNA: TGCAGCGTTGAAGGACAGTCGGGGACTGAAGCTTTCTTT. Encoded protein: CSVEGQSGTEAFF. The V gene is TRBV29-1, the J gene TRBJ1-1; D may be TRBD1 (5 bases). V lost 1 base and J lost 5, with 11 bases in between. The CDR3 covers 13 residues. The germline CDR1 and CDR2 sequences are SQVTM and ANQGSEA.

The chain carries TRBV6-5 and TRBJ1-1, with D maybe TRBD1 (5 bases). Germline V CDR1 and CDR2: MNHEY, SVGAGI. Trimming took off 1 base at V and 3 bases at J, with 12 bases between the two ends. This CDR3 spans 15 amino acids. DNA of the CDR3: TGTGCCAGCAGTTACTGGGCGAGGGGAGACACTGAAGCTTTCTTT. Protein sequence: CASSYWARGDTEAFF.

The rearrangement links TRBV14 to TRBJ1-1, with 10 bases identical to TRBD1. The CDR3 runs 13 residues. Per the germline V gene, CDR1 is SGHDN and CDR2 is FVKESK. The V gene end was trimmed by 5 bases and the J gene end by 11 bases; junction bases not matched to a gene: 8. The CDR3 here is CASSTRQGANAFF. For the CDR3, the DNA is TGTGCCAGCAGCACCAGACAGGGGGCGAATGCTTTCTTT.

The chain couples TRBV6-4 to TRBJ2-1; 13 bases are shared with TRBD2. The CDR3 is 11 amino acids. The germline V gene has CDR1 MRHNA and CDR2 SNTAGT. The V gene end was trimmed by 6 bases and the J gene end by 15 bases; junction bases not matched to a gene: 2. The CDR3 here is CASRTSGRLFF. The DNA of the CDR3 is TGTGCCAGCAGGACTAGCGGGAGGCTGTTCTTC.

The chain links TRBV5-6 to TRBJ2-5; TRBD1 matches 8 bases. The CDR3 covers 15 residues. V shed 4 bases and J 5 bases; nucleotides not matched to a gene: 10. Germline values: CDR1 SGHDT, CDR2 YYEEEE. CDR3 in amino acids: CASSPILTGGETQYF. The CDR3 DNA reads as TGTGCCAGCAGCCCCATCCTAACAGGGGGGGAGACCCAGTACTTC.

The rearrangement joins TRBV2 to TRBJ2-1, with D possibly being TRBD1 (6 bases). Per the germline V gene, CDR1 is SNHLY and CDR2 is FYNNEI. V lost 6 bases, J lost 0 bases, and 12 bases lay in between. The CDR3 is made up of 15 amino acids. The CDR3 reads CASRDSLTSYNEQFF. Written as DNA, the CDR3 is TGTGCCAGCAGGGACAGCTTAACCTCCTACAATGAGCAGTTCTTC.

The chain couples TRBV19 to TRBJ2-7; 10 bases align to TRBD2. V was clipped by 8 bases and J by 4 bases; unmatched bases: 5. Per the germline V gene, CDR1 is LNHDA and CDR2 is SQIVND (reference sequence). This CDR3 spans 13 amino acids. The CDR3 DNA reads as TGTGCCAGTTCCTCTAGCGGGAGATACGAGCAGTACTTC. Amino acid sequence: CASSSSGRYEQYF.

This clone was seen more than once but under ten times. CDR3 sequence reads: CASSLGLPYEQYF. The CDR3 nucleotides read TGCGCCAGCAGCTTGGGACTCCCCTACGAGCAGTACTTC. The chain couples TRBV5-1 to TRBJ2-7; the D is unclear. This CDR3 has 13 amino acids. CDR1 and CDR2 from the germline V gene are SGHRS and YFSETQ. Between the trimmed V and J ends, which lost 0 bases and 2 bases, there was a span of 6 bases.

The chain recombines TRBV18 with TRBJ1-6; 12 bases align to TRBD1. Germline V gives CDR1 KGHSH, CDR2 LQKENI. The CDR3 extends over 15 amino acids. The V and J ends lost 3 bases and 10 bases, in that order; junction bases with no gene match: 4. The CDR3 spells CASSPGQGARSPLHF. For the CDR3, the DNA is TGTGCCAGCTCACCGGGACAGGGGGCCAGGTCACCCCTCCACTTT.

This chain links TRBV7-8 with TRBJ1-1; 8 nucleotides line up with TRBD1. CDR3 length equals 14 residues. V shed 8 bases, J shed 4 bases, and the junction held 9 bases outside the gene matches. Germline CDR1 SGHVS, CDR2 FQNEAQ. CDR3 amino acids: CASGQTGVPTEAFF. Written as DNA, the CDR3 is TGTGCCAGCGGCCAGACAGGGGTTCCCACTGAAGCTTTCTTT. Complete variable domain (other parts from reference TRBV7-8 and TRBJ1-1): GAGVSQSPRYKVAKRGQDVALRCDPISGHVSLFWYQQALGQGPEFLTYFQNEAQLDKSGLPSDRFFAERPEGSVSTLKIQRTQQEDSAVYLCASGQTGVPTEAFFGQGTRLTVV.

The table lists this clone with a count of one. The chain is built from TRBV6-5 and TRBJ2-7; tentative D call: TRBD2 (5 bases). CDR1 is MNHEY and CDR2 is SVGAGI in the germline V gene. This CDR3 comprises 13 residues. V dropped 7 bases and J dropped 3 bases, with 13 bases sitting between them. CDR3 residues: CASIAGDHYEQYF. CDR3 coding DNA: TGTGCCAGCATCGCGGGCGACCACTACGAGCAGTACTTC.

The V gene is TRBV3-1 (or the pseudogene TRBV3-2), the J gene TRBJ2-1, with 9 bases lining up with TRBD1. The CDR3 is made up of 16 amino acids. V lost 1 base, J lost 4 bases, and 5 bases stayed unmatched. Germline assignment: CDR1 LGHDT and CDR2 YNNKEL (reference sequence). CDR3 loop: CASSQGLGQGYNEQFF. For the CDR3, the DNA is TGTGCCAGCAGCCAAGGGTTGGGACAGGGTTACAATGAGCAGTTCTTC.

V usage is TRBV7-9 and J usage is TRBJ1-4; 9 bases are shared with TRBD1. This CDR3 is 17 amino acids long. Germline V gene sequence: CDR1 SEHNR, CDR2 FQNEAQ (reference sequence). V lost 4 bases and J lost 4; bases outside the gene matches: 10. CDR3 coding DNA: TGTGCCAGCAGCTCCGGAACAGGGGGCGCCTTTAATGAAAAACTGTTTTTT. Translation: CASSSGTGGAFNEKLFF. The whole variable domain, remainder taken from reference TRBV7-9 and TRBJ1-4, is DTGVSQNPRHKITKRGQNVTFRCDPISEHNRLYWYRQTLGQGPEFLTYFQNEAQLEKSRLLSDRFSAERPKGSFSTLEIQRTEQGDSAMYLCASSSGTGGAFNEKLFFGSGTQLSVL.

Only one count was recorded for this clone. The chain combines TRBV6-5 with TRBJ2-7; TRBD1 matches 8 bases. Germline CDR1 is MNHEY and CDR2 is SVGAGI. The CDR3 sequence is 13 residues long. The V and J ends lost 5 bases and 2 bases, in that order; junction bases with no gene match: 2. CDR3 DNA: TGTGCCAGCAGTCGGGACAGGACCTACGAGCAGTACTTC. It yields the protein CASSRDRTYEQYF.

In the case of this clone: Germline and junction disagree at one end, which may indicate a read error. The chain is built from TRBV24-1 and TRBJ2-1; D might be TRBD1 (5 bases). From germline, CDR1 is KGHDR and CDR2 SFDVKD. This CDR3 contains 13 residues. Written as DNA, the CDR3 is TGTGCCACCGGTGATTTAAGGGGAAATGAGCAGTTCTTC. Translation gives CATGDLRGNEQFF.